This TCR beta chain was sequenced for a study of blood T cell repertoires in COVID-19. Looking at the study overall: Whether acute or convalescent, the COVID-19 samples came from the United States, Italy and Spain.

In the study's own analysis: Reference gene primer amplification yielded estimated nucleated cell counts. Method: immunoSEQ multiplex PCR; TCRdb's copy keeps in-frame clones and lacks some. V and J calls and clone size are copied from that table; D and trimming were computed from the DNA. This table holds some 150,000 clones, roughly 74% found once. After removal of 7 bases from V and 3 bases from J, the junction contained 5 bases not matched to a gene. Per the germline V gene, CDR1 is SQVTM and CDR2 is ANQGSEA. The CDR3 runs 13 residues. The sample taken for sequencing was peripheral blood. The receptor's source is a woman older than 75 with acute or convalescent COVID-19. J is TRBJ2-1 and V is TRBV29-1, with 8 nucleotides matching TRBD2. CDR3 sequence (DNA): TGCAGCGCAATAACTAGCGGCTACAATGAGCAGTTCTTC. This codes for CSAITSGYNEQFF.